In its sample, the clone carrying this T cell receptor (beta chain) was seen a few times. The antigen is not known. This record belongs to a study of T cell responses to AZD1222 COVID-19 vaccine. Broader study findings: Following two doses of AZD1222, Spike-specific TCR breadth and depth rose.

This CDR3 spans 15 amino acids. Germline values: CDR1 SGHRS, CDR2 YFSETQ. The ends lost 0 bases at V and 7 bases at J; junction bases unmatched: 8. This table comes from immunoSEQ multiplex PCR, and its TCRdb copy is limited to in-frame clones, with some not included. This table holds tens of thousands of clones, about 78% found once. This sequence originates from an adult in good health. The chain employs TRBV5-1 and TRBJ2-7, with 9 bases identical to TRBD1. Sequenced material: peripheral blood, taken on day 0 of AZD1222 vaccination. The CDR3 DNA sequence: TGCGCCAGCAGCTTGGTGGGACAGGGATACGAGGAGCAGTACTTC. This sequence encodes CASSLVGQGYEEQYF.